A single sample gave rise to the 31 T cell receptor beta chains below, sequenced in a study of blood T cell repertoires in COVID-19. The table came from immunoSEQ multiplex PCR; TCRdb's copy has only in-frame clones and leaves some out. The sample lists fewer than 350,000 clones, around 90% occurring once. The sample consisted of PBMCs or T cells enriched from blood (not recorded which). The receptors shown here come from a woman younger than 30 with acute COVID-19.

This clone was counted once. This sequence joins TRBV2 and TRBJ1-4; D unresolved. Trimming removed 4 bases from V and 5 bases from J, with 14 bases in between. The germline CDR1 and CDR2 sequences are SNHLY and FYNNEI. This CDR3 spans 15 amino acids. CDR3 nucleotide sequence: TGTGCCAGCAGTGCCCAGGCCAACCTAAATGAAAAACTGTTTTTT. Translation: CASSAQANLNEKLFF.

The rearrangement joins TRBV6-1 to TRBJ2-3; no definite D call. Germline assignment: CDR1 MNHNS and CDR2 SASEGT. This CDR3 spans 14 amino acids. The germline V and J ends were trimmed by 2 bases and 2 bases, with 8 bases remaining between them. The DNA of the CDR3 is TGTGCCAGCAGTGAACGGGTCCTCACAGATACGCAGTATTTT. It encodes CASSERVLTDTQYF.

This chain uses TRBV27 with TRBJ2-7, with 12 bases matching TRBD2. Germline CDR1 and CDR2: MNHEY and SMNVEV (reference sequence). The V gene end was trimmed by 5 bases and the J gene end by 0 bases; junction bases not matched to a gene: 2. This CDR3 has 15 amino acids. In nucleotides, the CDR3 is TGTGCCAGCAGTGGGGGACTAGCGGGCTCCTACGAGCAGTACTTC. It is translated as CASSGGLAGSYEQYF.

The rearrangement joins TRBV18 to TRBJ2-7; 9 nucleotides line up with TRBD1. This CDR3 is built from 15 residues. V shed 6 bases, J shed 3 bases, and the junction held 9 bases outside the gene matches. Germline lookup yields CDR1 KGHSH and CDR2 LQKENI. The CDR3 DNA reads TGTGCCAGCTCTTCACAGGGGGCGGATTTCTACGAGCAGTACTTC. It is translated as CASSSQGADFYEQYF.

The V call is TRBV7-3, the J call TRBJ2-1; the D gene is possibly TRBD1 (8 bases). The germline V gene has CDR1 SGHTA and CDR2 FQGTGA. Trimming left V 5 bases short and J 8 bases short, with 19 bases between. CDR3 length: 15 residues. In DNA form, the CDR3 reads TGTGCCAGCAGCCGGGAGGACAGGGCCATGGATGAGCAGTTCTTC. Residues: CASSREDRAMDEQFF.

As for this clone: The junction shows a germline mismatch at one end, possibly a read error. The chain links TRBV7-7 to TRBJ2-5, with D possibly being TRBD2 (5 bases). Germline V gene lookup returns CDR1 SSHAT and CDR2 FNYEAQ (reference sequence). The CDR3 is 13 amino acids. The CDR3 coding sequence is TGTGCTAGCAGCCGGACTGACCAAGAGACCCAGTACTTC. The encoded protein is CASSRTDQETQYF. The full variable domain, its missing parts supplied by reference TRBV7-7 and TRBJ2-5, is GAGVSQSPRYKVTKRGQDVTLRCDPISSHATLYWYQQALGQGPEFLTYFNYEAQPDKSGLPSDRFSAERPEGSISTLTIQRTEQRDSAMYRCASSRTDQETQYFGPGTRLLVL.

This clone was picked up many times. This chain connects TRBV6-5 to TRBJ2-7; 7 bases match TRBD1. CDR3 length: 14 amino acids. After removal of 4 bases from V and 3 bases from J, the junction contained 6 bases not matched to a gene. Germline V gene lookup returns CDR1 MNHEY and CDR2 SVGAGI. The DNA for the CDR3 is TGTGCCAGCAGTTCGGACAGGTTCTTCTACGAGCAGTACTTC. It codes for CASSSDRFFYEQYF.

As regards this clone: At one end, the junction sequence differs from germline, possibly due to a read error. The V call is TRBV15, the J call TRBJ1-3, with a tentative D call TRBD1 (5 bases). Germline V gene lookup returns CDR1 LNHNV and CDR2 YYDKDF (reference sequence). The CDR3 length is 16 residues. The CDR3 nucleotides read TGTGCCACCCAGTCACGTGACAGCCCCTCTGGGAACACCATATATTTT. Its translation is CATQSRDSPSGNTIYF.

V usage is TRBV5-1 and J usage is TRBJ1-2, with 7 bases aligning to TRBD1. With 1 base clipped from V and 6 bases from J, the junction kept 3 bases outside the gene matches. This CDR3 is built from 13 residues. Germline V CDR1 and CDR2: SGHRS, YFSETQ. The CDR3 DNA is TGCGCCAGCAGCTTGTCCAGGGGGAATGGCTACACCTTC. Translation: CASSLSRGNGYTF. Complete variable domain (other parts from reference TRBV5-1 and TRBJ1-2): KAGVTQTPRYLIKTRGQQVTLSCSPISGHRSVSWYQQTPGQGLQFLFEYFSETQRNKGNFPGRFSGRQFSNSRSEMNVSTLELGDSALYLCASSLSRGNGYTFGSGTRLTVV.

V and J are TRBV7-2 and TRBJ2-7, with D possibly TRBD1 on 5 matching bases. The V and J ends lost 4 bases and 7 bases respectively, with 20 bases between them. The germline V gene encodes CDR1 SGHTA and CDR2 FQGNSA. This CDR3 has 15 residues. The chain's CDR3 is CASSSGSTTVGEQYF. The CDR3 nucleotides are TGTGCCAGCAGCTCAGGGTCTACTACGGTGGGGGAGCAGTACTTC. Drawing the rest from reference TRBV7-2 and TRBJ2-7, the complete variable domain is GAGVSQSPSNKVTEKGKDVELRCDPISGHTALYWYRQSLGQGLEFLIYFQGNSAPDKSGLPSDRFSAERTGGSVSTLTIQRTQQEDSAVYLCASSSGSTTVGEQYFGPGTRLTVT.

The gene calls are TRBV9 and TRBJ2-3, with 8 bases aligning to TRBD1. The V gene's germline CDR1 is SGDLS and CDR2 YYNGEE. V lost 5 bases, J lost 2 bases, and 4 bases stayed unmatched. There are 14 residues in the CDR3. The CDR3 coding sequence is TGTGCCAGCAGTAGGACAGGGCTCACAGATACGCAGTATTTT. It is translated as CASSRTGLTDTQYF.

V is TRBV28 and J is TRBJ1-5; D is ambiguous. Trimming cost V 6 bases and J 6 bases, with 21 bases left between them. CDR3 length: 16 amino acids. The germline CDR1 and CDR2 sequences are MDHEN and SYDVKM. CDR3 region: CASSQTWHSYSQPQHF. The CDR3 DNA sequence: TGTGCCAGCAGCCAAACGTGGCACAGTTACTCTCAGCCCCAGCATTTT.

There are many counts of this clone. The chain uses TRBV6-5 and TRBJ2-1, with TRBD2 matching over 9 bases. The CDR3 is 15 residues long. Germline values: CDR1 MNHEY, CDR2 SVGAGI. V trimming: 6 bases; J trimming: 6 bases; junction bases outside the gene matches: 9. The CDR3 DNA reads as TGTGCCAGCAGAGGCACGAAGCGGGAGGTCAATGAGCAGTTCTTC. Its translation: CASRGTKREVNEQFF.

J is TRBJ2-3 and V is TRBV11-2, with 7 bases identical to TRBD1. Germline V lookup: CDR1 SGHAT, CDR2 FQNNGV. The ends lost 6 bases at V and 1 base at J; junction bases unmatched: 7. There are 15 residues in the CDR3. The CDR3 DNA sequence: TGTGCCAGCAGTACGAGGGGGCGCGGCACAGATACGCAGTATTTT. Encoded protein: CASSTRGRGTDTQYF.

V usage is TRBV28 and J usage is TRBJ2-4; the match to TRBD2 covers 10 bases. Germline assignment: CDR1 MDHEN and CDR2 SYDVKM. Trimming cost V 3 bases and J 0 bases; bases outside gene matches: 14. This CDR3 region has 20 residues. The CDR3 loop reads CASSFDPLAGDSLAKNIQYF. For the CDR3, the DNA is TGTGCCAGCAGTTTTGACCCGCTAGCGGGAGATAGTCTAGCCAAAAACATTCAGTACTTC. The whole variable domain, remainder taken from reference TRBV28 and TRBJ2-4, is DVKVTQSSRYLVKRTGEKVFLECVQDMDHENMFWYRQDPGLGLRLIYFSYDVKMKEKGDIPEGYSVSREKKERFSLILESASTNQTSMYLCASSFDPLAGDSLAKNIQYFGAGTRLSVL.

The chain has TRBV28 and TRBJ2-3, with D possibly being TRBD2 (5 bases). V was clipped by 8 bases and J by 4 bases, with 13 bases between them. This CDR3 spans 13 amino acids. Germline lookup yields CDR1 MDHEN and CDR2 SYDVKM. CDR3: CASRTGSPDTQYF. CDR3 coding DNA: TGTGCCAGCCGAACGGGGTCCCCAGATACGCAGTATTTT. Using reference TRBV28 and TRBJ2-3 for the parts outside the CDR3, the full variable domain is DVKVTQSSRYLVKRTGEKVFLECVQDMDHENMFWYRQDPGLGLRLIYFSYDVKMKEKGDIPEGYSVSREKKERFSLILESASTNQTSMYLCASRTGSPDTQYFGPGTRLTVL.

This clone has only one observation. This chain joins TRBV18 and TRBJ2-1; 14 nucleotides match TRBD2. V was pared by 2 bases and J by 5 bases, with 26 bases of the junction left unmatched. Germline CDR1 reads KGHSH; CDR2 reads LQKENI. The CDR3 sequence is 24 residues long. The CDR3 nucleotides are TGTGCCAGCTCACCAACAGGGTTCTCCAGCACCGGGACTAGCGGGAGAGAATTGAACAATGAGCAGTTCTTC. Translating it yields CASSPTGFSSTGTSGRELNNEQFF.

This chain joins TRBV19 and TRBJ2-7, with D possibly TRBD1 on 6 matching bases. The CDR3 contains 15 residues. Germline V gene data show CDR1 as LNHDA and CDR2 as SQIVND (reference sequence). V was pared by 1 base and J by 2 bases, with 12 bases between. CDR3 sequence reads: CASSIVGTPTYEQYF. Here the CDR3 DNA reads TGTGCCAGTAGTATAGTTGGGACACCAACCTACGAGCAGTACTTC.

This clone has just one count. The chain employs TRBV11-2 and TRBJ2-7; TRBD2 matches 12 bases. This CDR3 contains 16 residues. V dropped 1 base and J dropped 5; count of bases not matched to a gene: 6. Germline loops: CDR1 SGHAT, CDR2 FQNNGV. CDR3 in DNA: TGTGCCAGCAGCTTAGGGACTAGCGGGATGAGCCACGAGCAGTACTTC. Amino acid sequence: CASSLGTSGMSHEQYF.

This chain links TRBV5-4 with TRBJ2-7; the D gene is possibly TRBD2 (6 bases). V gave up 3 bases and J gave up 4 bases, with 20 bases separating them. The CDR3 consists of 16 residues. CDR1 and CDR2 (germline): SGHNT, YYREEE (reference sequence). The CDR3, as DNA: TGTGCCAGCAGCTCCGTCCCGGGAGCGATCTCTTACGAGCAGTACTTC. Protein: CASSSVPGAISYEQYF.

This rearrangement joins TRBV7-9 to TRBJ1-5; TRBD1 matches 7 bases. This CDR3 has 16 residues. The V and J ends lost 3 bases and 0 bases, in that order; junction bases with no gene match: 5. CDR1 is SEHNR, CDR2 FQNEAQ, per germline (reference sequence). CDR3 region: CASSFWTGASNQPQHF. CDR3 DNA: TGTGCCAGCAGCTTCTGGACAGGAGCTAGCAATCAGCCCCAGCATTTT.

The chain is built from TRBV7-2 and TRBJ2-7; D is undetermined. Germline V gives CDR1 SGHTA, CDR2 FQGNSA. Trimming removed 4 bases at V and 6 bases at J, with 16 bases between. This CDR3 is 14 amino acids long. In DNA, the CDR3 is TGTGCCAGCAGCTCAGAACTCCGGGTCGGCGAGCAGTACTTC. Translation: CASSSELRVGEQYF. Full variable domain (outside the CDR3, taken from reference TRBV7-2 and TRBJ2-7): GAGVSQSPSNKVTEKGKDVELRCDPISGHTALYWYRQSLGQGLEFLIYFQGNSAPDKSGLPSDRFSAERTGGSVSTLTIQRTQQEDSAVYLCASSSELRVGEQYFGPGTRLTVT.

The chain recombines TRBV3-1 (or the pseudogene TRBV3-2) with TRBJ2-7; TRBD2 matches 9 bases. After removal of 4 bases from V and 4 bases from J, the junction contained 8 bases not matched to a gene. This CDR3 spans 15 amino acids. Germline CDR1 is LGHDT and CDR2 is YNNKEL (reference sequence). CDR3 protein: CASSPGSGRWYEQYF. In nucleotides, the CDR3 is TGTGCCAGCAGCCCTGGGAGCGGGAGGTGGTACGAGCAGTACTTC.

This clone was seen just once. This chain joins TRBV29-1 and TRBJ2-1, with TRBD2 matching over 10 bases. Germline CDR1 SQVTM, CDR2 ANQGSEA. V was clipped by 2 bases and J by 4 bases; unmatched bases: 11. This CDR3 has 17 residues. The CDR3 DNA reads TGCAGCGTTGAATTACAGGGTAGCGGGAGGTTTTACAATGAGCAGTTCTTC. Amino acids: CSVELQGSGRFYNEQFF.

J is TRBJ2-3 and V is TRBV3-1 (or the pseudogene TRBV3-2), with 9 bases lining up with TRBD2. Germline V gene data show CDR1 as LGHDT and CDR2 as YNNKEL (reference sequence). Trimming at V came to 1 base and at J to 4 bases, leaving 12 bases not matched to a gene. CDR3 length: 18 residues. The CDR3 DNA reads TGTGCCAGCAGCCAAGCGGGACTAGCTCTCGGGGGGGCAGATACGCAGTATTTT. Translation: CASSQAGLALGGADTQYF.

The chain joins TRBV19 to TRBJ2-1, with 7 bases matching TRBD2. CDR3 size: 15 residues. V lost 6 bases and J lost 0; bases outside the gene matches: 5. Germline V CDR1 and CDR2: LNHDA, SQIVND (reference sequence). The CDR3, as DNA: TGTGCCAGTAGGTTACGGGAGGACTCCTACAATGAGCAGTTCTTC. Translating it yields CASRLREDSYNEQFF.

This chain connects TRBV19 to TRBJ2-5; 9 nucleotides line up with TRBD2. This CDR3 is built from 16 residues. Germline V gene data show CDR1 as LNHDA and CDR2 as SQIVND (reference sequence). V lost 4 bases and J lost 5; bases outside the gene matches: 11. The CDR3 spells CASSSVLAGIWETQYF. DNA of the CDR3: TGTGCCAGTAGTAGTGTGCTAGCGGGAATTTGGGAGACCCAGTACTTC.

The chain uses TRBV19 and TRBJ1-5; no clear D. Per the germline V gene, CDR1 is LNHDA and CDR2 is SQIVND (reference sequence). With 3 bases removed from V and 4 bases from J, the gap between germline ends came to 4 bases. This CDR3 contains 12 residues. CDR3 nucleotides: TGTGCCAGTAGTATCGGGAATCAGCCCCAGCATTTT. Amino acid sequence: CASSIGNQPQHF.

CDR3 DNA: TGTGCCAGCACTCTGACAGGGAAAAACATTCAGTACTTC. It encodes CASTLTGKNIQYF. The chain links TRBV12-3 or TRBV12-4 to TRBJ2-4, with 7 bases identical to TRBD1. The CDR3 length is 13 residues. The ends lost 7 bases at V and 4 bases at J; junction bases unmatched: 4.

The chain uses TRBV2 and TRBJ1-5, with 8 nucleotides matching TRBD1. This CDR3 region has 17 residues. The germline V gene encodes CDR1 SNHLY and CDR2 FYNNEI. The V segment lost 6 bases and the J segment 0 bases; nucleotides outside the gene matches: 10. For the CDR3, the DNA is TGTGCCAGCAGCGTACAGGGGGTCCGTTTTAGCAATCAGCCCCAGCATTTT. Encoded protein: CASSVQGVRFSNQPQHF.

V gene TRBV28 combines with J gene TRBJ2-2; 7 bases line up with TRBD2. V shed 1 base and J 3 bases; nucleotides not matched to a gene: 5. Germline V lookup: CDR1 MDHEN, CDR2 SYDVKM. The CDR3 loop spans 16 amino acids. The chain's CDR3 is CASSLSGEGYTGELFF. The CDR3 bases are TGTGCCAGCAGTTTATCGGGGGAGGGTTACACCGGGGAGCTGTTTTTT.